This T cell receptor (beta chain) appears in the sequencing data of a study of blood T cell repertoires in COVID-19. Across the study: Donors in the United States, Italy and Spain gave samples during acute or convalescent COVID-19.

Only in-frame clones appear in the TCRdb table, and some are missing; sequencing was by immunoSEQ multiplex PCR. The top ten clones hold about 4.6% of a sample with 270,000 or so clones, around 89% of them seen once. This clone has just a few counts. The clonotype originates from a man aged 35 to 55 with acute or convalescent COVID-19. Source material: peripheral blood.

Here the CDR3 DNA reads TGCAGTGCTAGTCAGGGATCGGGCAATCAGCCCCAGCATTTT. It specifies CSASQGSGNQPQHF. This chain connects TRBV20-1 to TRBJ1-5; tentatively, D is TRBD1 (5 bases). This CDR3 is built from 14 residues. V was clipped by 3 bases and J by 2 bases, with 11 bases between them. Germline-derived CDR1 and CDR2 are DFQATT and SNEGSKA (reference sequence).